This is a list of T cell receptor beta chains from one sample in a study of cytotoxic CD8 clonotypes in ibrutinib-treated CLL. The method was immunoSEQ multiplex PCR; TCRdb's version includes in-frame clones alone and lacks a portion of them. Altogether about 120,000 clones are present, approximately 58% being singletons, with the ten largest covering 30% to 45%. The starting material was PBMCs, obtained after 24 months of ibrutinib treatment. The receptors shown here come from a human donor with chronic lymphocytic leukemia. The CDR3 runs from the conserved cysteine through the conserved F or W. Fields, in order: V gene, J gene, clone size, D gene, CDR3 DNA, CDR3 protein. D genes are given only for firm matches. Clone size, where shown, is once, few, many, or a class for clones that have expanded.

>TRBV6-5|TRBJ1-6|few|.
TGTGCCAGCAGGACACCAAATTCACCCCTCCACTTT
CASRTPNSPLHF
>TRBV5-3|TRBJ1-5|once|TRBD1
TGTGCCAGAAGCTTGATACTAGGACAGGGCTCTGATCAGCCCCAGCATTTT
CARSLILGQGSDQPQHF
>TRBV11-2|TRBJ2-4|.|TRBD1
TGTGCCAGCAGTCAGGACAGGAGCAGAGCCAAAAACATTCAGTACTTC
CASSQDRSRAKNIQYF
>TRBV20-1|TRBJ1-1|few|.
TGCAGTGCTTACTCCCGGGGCGAAGCTTTCTTT
CSAYSRGEAFF
>TRBV4-2|TRBJ1-3|few|.
TGTGCCAGCAGCCAAGAGAACGGCTCTGGAAACACCATATATTTT
CASSQENGSGNTIYF
>TRBV2|TRBJ1-6|.|.
TGTGCCAGCAGTGACGAGGGGTATTCACCCCTCCACTTT
CASSDEGYSPLHF
>TRBV6-6|TRBJ2-1|few|TRBD1
TGTGCCAGCAGTCTCGGGACAGGGAGGGATGAGCAGTTCTTC
CASSLGTGRDEQFF
>TRBV30|TRBJ2-5|.|.
TGTGCCTGGAGTGTACAAAACCGGCCCTCTTCCCAAGAGACCCAGTACTTC
CAWSVQNRPSSQETQYF
>TRBV2|TRBJ2-1|.|TRBD2
TGTGCCAGCATGCAGCGGGGGGGCGGCGATGAGCAGTTCTTC
CASMQRGGGDEQFF
>TRBV6-5|TRBJ1-5|.|.
TGTGCCAGCAGTTACAGGGGTGGAGGTCAGCCCCAGCATTTT
CASSYRGGGQPQHF
>TRBV5-1|TRBJ1-6|few|.
TGCGCCAGCAGCTTGGTTGGAGGGGTCTCACCCCTCCACTTT
CASSLVGGVSPLHF
>TRBV28|TRBJ2-1|.|TRBD2
TGTGCCAGCAGTTTAGCGGGGGCCTACAATGAGCAGTTCTTC
CASSLAGAYNEQFF
>TRBV6-4|TRBJ2-3|few|TRBD2
TGTGCCAGCAGTGAAGGTAGCGGGGGGGCCTCAGATACGCAGTATTTT
CASSEGSGGASDTQYF
>TRBV30|TRBJ2-3|.|.
TGTGCCTGGAAGGGTGCAGGGTTCACAGATACGCAGTATTTT
CAWKGAGFTDTQYF
>TRBV30|TRBJ2-7|.|.
TGTGCCTGGAGTGTAAGGGCCTCGGAGCAGTACTTC
CAWSVRASEQYF
>TRBV9|TRBJ1-1|.|.
TGTGCCAGCAGCGTAGAAGAGAACACTGAAGCTTTCTTT
CASSVEENTEAFF
>TRBV2|TRBJ1-3|many|.
TGTGCCAGCAGGGGGGACCCTGGAGGAAACACCATATATTTT
CASRGDPGGNTIYF
>TRBV6-6|TRBJ1-6|.|.
TGTGCCCTCGCGGTCGGGAATAATTCACCCCTCCACTTT
CALAVGNNSPLHF
>TRBV6-5|TRBJ2-3|once|TRBD1
TGTGCCAGCAGCCGTGAGGGGGCTAGCACAGATACGCAGTATTTT
CASSREGASTDTQYF
>TRBV10-3|TRBJ1-1|few|.
TGTGCCATCAGTGAACATTTGGGGACAATCAAGGACACTGAAGCTTTCTTT
CAISEHLGTIKDTEAFF
>TRBV28|TRBJ2-6|.|.
TGTGCCAGCAGTTTAAGGGGTGTAGGGTCTGGGGCCAACGTCCTGACTTTC
CASSLRGVGSGANVLTF
>TRBV14|TRBJ1-1|.|.
TGTGCCAGCAGCCAAGATAGGCGGGACCCTGAAGCTTTCTTT
CASSQDRRDPEAFF
>TRBV6-6|TRBJ1-2|.|.
TGTGCCAGCAGTTACGATCGGGGACAAGGGGGCTACACCTTC
CASSYDRGQGGYTF
>TRBV25-1|TRBJ2-1|.|TRBD1
TGTGCCAGCAGTTCAGCCCACGGACAGGGCCTGTACAATGAGCAGTTCTTC
CASSSAHGQGLYNEQFF
>TRBV28|TRBJ1-2|few|TRBD1
TGTGCCAGCAGTTTATGGGGACAGGGGGATGGCTACACCTTC
CASSLWGQGDGYTF
>TRBV27|TRBJ2-2|.|TRBD1
TGTGCCAGCAGTAGGGACAGGGTTACCTCGGCGGTGCTGTTTTTT
CASSRDRVTSAVLFF
>TRBV29-1|TRBJ2-3|once|.
TGCAGCGCCCCCAGAGGGGTAGTGGACACAGATACGCAGTATTTT
CSAPRGVVDTDTQYF
>TRBV30|TRBJ1-3|.|.
TGTGCCTGGAGTGTACCCCCCGGGGACTTCAGAGCTCGGGGTCCTGGAAACACCATATATTTT
CAWSVPPGDFRARGPGNTIYF
>TRBV2|TRBJ2-1|once|TRBD2
TGTGCCAGCGATGGACTAGCGGGGGACAATGAGCAGTTCTTC
CASDGLAGDNEQFF
>TRBV29-1|TRBJ2-2|.|.
TGCAGCGTTACTGAAAACACCGGGGAGCTGTTTTTT
CSVTENTGELFF
>TRBV5-1|TRBJ2-1|few|.
TGCGCCAGCAGCTTGGGAGGGGTTGTTAGCAATGAGCAGTTCTTC
CASSLGGVVSNEQFF
>TRBV28|TRBJ1-4|.|.
TGTGCCAGCAGTTTGGTGTCTGGGGCCGGGGAAAAACTGTTTTTT
CASSLVSGAGEKLFF
>TRBV28|TRBJ2-4|.|.
TGTGCCAGCAGCCTCCGAACAGGGAGAAAAAACATTCAGTACTTC
CASSLRTGRKNIQYF
>TRBV2|TRBJ1-6|.|.
TGTGCCAGCAGTGAAGGAATCCATAATTCACCCCTCCACTTT
CASSEGIHNSPLHF
>TRBV25-1|TRBJ2-5|.|.
TGTGCCAGCAGAGGACTACAAGAGACCCAGTACTTC
CASRGLQETQYF
>TRBV9|TRBJ2-7|.|TRBD2
TGTGCCAGCAGCGTAGGGTTAGCGGGGGAACCCTCCTACGAGCAGTACTTC
CASSVGLAGEPSYEQYF
>TRBV30|TRBJ2-7|.|TRBD1
TGTGCCTGGAGTCCCCGGGACAGGGTTAACGAGCAGTACTTC
CAWSPRDRVNEQYF
>TRBV15|TRBJ2-5|many|.
TGTGCCACCAGCGCCGGACTTAGGGAGACCCAGTACTTC
CATSAGLRETQYF
>TRBV25-1|TRBJ1-1|.|.
TGTGCCAGCACGGCAGACTTTAAAGCTTTCTTT
CASTADFKAFF
>TRBV4-2|TRBJ2-2|.|TRBD1
TGTGCCAGCAGCCAGGGACAGGGGATTAACACCGGGGAGCTGTTTTTT
CASSQGQGINTGELFF
>TRBV7-6|TRBJ1-1|.|.
TGTGCCAGCAGCTTAGAGGCAGGGAGAACTGAAGCTTTCTTT
CASSLEAGRTEAFF
>TRBV5-1|TRBJ2-7|.|.
TGCGCCAGCAGCTTCGATCAAGGGTCCTACGAGCAGTACTTC
CASSFDQGSYEQYF
>TRBV9|TRBJ2-5|.|.
TGTGCCAGCAGCGTAGTAGGGGGTCGGCAAGAGACCCAGTACTTC
CASSVVGGRQETQYF